These T cell receptor beta chains were read from a single sample in a study of blood T cell repertoires in COVID-19. Method: immunoSEQ multiplex PCR; TCRdb's copy keeps in-frame clones and lacks some. This sample yields 150,000 to 200,000 clones, of which roughly 82% are seen a single time; around 10% belongs to the top ten. The specimen was PBMCs or T cells enriched from blood (not recorded which). The receptors here all came from a man between 45 and 60 years old who had recovered from COVID-19. The CDR3 runs from the conserved cysteine through the conserved F or W. D genes are given only for firm matches. Some rows have no size entry. The others give once, few or many, or a class for an expanded clone.

d_call	v_call	j_call	clone_size	cdr3_length	cdr3_nt	cdr3_aa
NA	TRBV14	TRBJ1-2	once	14	TGTGCCAGCAGCCAAGATCCCTGGCCCTCAAGCTACACCTTC	CASSQDPWPSSYTF
NA	TRBV10-3	TRBJ1-1	NA	13	TGTGCCATCAGTGGGGGCCTGGGCACTGAAGCTTTCTTT	CAISGGLGTEAFF
NA	TRBV6-1	TRBJ1-5	NA	11	TGTGCCAGCAGTGAAATCGAGCCCCAGCATTTT	CASSEIEPQHF
TRBD2	TRBV28	TRBJ2-5	NA	15	TGTGCCAGCAGTTTATGGACTAGCGGGGGAGAGACCCAGTACTTC	CASSLWTSGGETQYF
TRBD2	TRBV29-1	TRBJ2-3	NA	13	TGCAGCGTGGGGCGGGAGAATACAGATACGCAGTATTTT	CSVGRENTDTQYF
TRBD2	TRBV27	TRBJ2-7	NA	14	TGTGCCAGCAGCAGACTAGCGTCATCCTACGAGCAGTACTTC	CASSRLASSYEQYF
NA	TRBV19	TRBJ1-5	NA	16	TGTGCCAGTAGTAAAAGGGGGACGGGGAGCAATCAGCCCCAGCATTTT	CASSKRGTGSNQPQHF
NA	TRBV5-1	TRBJ2-2	NA	15	TGCGCCAGCAGCCACGGCGGGACAGTAGGCGGGGAGCTGTTTTTT	CASSHGGTVGGELFF
NA	TRBV18	TRBJ1-4	NA	17	TGTGCCAGCTCACCTTATATACTCGGGACAAATAATGAAAAACTGTTTTTT	CASSPYILGTNNEKLFF
TRBD1	TRBV18	TRBJ2-6	NA	18	TGTGCCAGCTCACCAATTGGGGACAGGGTAACTGGGGCCAACGTCCTGACTTTC	CASSPIGDRVTGANVLTF
TRBD2	TRBV3-1/TRBV3-2	TRBJ2-3	once	16	TGTGCCAGCAGCCAAAGGACTAGCGGGAGTTCAGATACGCAGTATTTT	CASSQRTSGSSDTQYF
TRBD2	TRBV6-1	TRBJ2-7	NA	16	TGTGCCAGCAGTGTGTCCCGGACTAGCGGCTCCTACGAGCAGTACTTC	CASSVSRTSGSYEQYF
TRBD1	TRBV6-5	TRBJ2-2	NA	15	TGTGCCAGCAGCTGGACAGGGGCCAACACCGGGGAGCTGTTTTTT	CASSWTGANTGELFF
NA	TRBV28	TRBJ1-2	NA	13	TGTGCCAGCAGTTTACCGGGTAACTATGGCTACACCTTC	CASSLPGNYGYTF
NA	TRBV9	TRBJ2-1	NA	14	TGTGCCAGCAGCGTAGCTTCAGTTTACAATGAGCAGTTCTTC	CASSVASVYNEQFF
TRBD1	TRBV12-3/TRBV12-4	TRBJ1-6	NA	13	TGTGCCAGTCAGAGGGGGCGGGATTCACCCCTCCACTTT	CASQRGRDSPLHF
TRBD1	TRBV27	TRBJ2-3	NA	13	TGTGCCAGCAGTGGACAGGGGGCCTATACGCAGTATTTT	CASSGQGAYTQYF
TRBD2	TRBV6-5	TRBJ2-7	NA	15	TGTGCCAGCAGTTACTCGTATCGCGGCGGGAGCGAGCAGTACTTC	CASSYSYRGGSEQYF
NA	TRBV11-1	TRBJ2-7	NA	15	TGTGCCAGCAGCTTGACACACGACAGAACGTCCGAGCAGTACTTC	CASSLTHDRTSEQYF
TRBD1	TRBV12-3/TRBV12-4	TRBJ2-1	NA	13	TGTGCCAGCGGCCGGACAGGGGACAATGAGCAGTTCTTC	CASGRTGDNEQFF
NA	TRBV6-5	TRBJ1-2	NA	11	TGTGCCAGCACTTCGGGCTATGGCTACACCTTC	CASTSGYGYTF
NA	TRBV7-5	TRBJ2-7	NA	16	TGTGTCAGAAGCTTAGTACCGCAGGGGGCCGTATACGAGCAGTACTTC	CVRSLVPQGAVYEQYF
TRBD1	TRBV7-8	TRBJ2-2	once	17	TGTGCCAGCAGCCACTTCCGGACAGGGGGCCCCACCGGGGAGCTGTTTTTT	CASSHFRTGGPTGELFF
NA	TRBV7-6	TRBJ2-7	few	16	TGTGCCAGCAGCTTAGATGGCGCAGGGTGGGCGTACGAGCAGTACTTC	CASSLDGAGWAYEQYF
NA	TRBV19	TRBJ2-2	once	14	TGTGCCAGTAGTATTCGGGGGAACACCGGGGAGCTGTTTTTT	CASSIRGNTGELFF
TRBD2	TRBV11-3	TRBJ2-1	NA	16	TGTGCCAGCAGCTTAGGAGTGGGACTAGTTAAGGCTGAGCAGTTCTTC	CASSLGVGLVKAEQFF
NA	TRBV5-1	TRBJ2-7	NA	17	TGCGCCAGCAGCTTGGTTGGGCGGGGACGGAGGTTGGACGAGCAGTACTTC	CASSLVGRGRRLDEQYF
TRBD1	TRBV6-1	TRBJ1-2	few	14	TGTGCCAGCAGTGAAGCCGACAGGGCCTATGGCTACACCTTC	CASSEADRAYGYTF
NA	TRBV20-1	TRBJ1-2	NA	11	TGCAGTGCTAGGGCAGATTATGGCTACACCTTC	CSARADYGYTF
TRBD1	TRBV30	TRBJ2-7	NA	16	TGTGCCTGGCGGGCACGGGACAGGGGGATCTCCTACGAGCAGTACTTC	CAWRARDRGISYEQYF
TRBD2	TRBV12-3/TRBV12-4	TRBJ2-1	NA	12	TGTGCCAGCAGCACAATAGCGGGGGAGCAGTTCTTC	CASSTIAGEQFF
TRBD1	TRBV14	TRBJ2-3	NA	16	TGTGCCAGCAGCCAACTCCGGGACAGGCCCACAGATACGCAGTATTTT	CASSQLRDRPTDTQYF
TRBD1	TRBV7-6	TRBJ2-2	NA	16	TGTGCCAGCAGCTTGAGGACAGGGGCGAACACCGGGGAGCTGTTTTTT	CASSLRTGANTGELFF
TRBD1	TRBV18	TRBJ2-6	NA	18	TGTGCCAGCTCACCACGGGACAGGGGGCTCTCTGGGGCCAACGTCCTGACTTTC	CASSPRDRGLSGANVLTF
NA	TRBV6-2/TRBV6-3	TRBJ1-1	NA	14	TGTGCCAGCAGTGAGAGGACAGATCGATATGAAGCTTTCTTT	CASSERTDRYEAFF
NA	TRBV28	TRBJ1-2	NA	15	TGTGCCAGCAGTTTTGGGGGGACCTTTAACTATGGCTACACCTTC	CASSFGGTFNYGYTF
TRBD2	TRBV14	TRBJ2-4	NA	19	TGTGCCAGCAGCCAAGATAATAGCGGGGGGTCTCTAGCCAAAAACATTCAGTACTTC	CASSQDNSGGSLAKNIQYF
TRBD1	TRBV2	TRBJ2-3	NA	14	TGTGCCAGCAGTGTCCGGGACAGGAGCGATACGCAGTATTTT	CASSVRDRSDTQYF
TRBD2	TRBV27	TRBJ2-2	NA	16	TGTGCCAGCGAAAAGACTAGCGGGAGAGGTGCCGGGGAGCTGTTTTTT	CASEKTSGRGAGELFF
NA	TRBV19	TRBJ2-7	NA	14	TGTGCCAGTAGTATGGAGACAGGTTTGGGCGAGCAGTACTTC	CASSMETGLGEQYF
NA	TRBV27	TRBJ1-4	NA	16	TGTGCCAGCCGACAGGACGGTTTGGTAACTAATGAAAAACTGTTTTTT	CASRQDGLVTNEKLFF
NA	TRBV29-1	TRBJ1-1	NA	13	TGCAGCGTTGAAGCGACAGTGAACACTGAAGCTTTCTTT	CSVEATVNTEAFF
NA	TRBV5-1	TRBJ2-5	NA	14	TGCGCCAGCAGCCCCGGGACTTTTGGAGAGACCCAGTACTTC	CASSPGTFGETQYF